What follows are 17 T cell receptor beta chains derived from one specimen sequenced in a study of vaccination and CD4 T cells after COVID-19 (dated by TCRdb to between 2020 and 2023). The treatment or condition label of this sample denotes: approximately 11-day PBMC culture with coronavirus spike peptide pools or control peptides (ViraFEST assay). These receptors' targets are unknown. Library prep was done by PCR. The instrument was an Illumina iSeq 100. TCR sequencing of DNA from cultured CD4+ T cells used the Oncomine TCR Beta short-read assay at the Johns Hopkins FTIC core. TCRdb reprocessed the public reads (quality trimming at Q25 with fastp, clone calling with MiXCR) and kept in-frame beta chains. Every CDR3 protein is listed once, alongside the most common genes and DNA of its rows. This sample holds 11,000 or so distinct CDR3 sequences; about 45% were observed only once. Clones ranked in the top ten supply about a fifth of the sample.

The sample comprised CD4+ T cells from blood, cultured in vitro. The origin of the receptors is a human donor who had recovered from COVID-19.

The CDR3: CASSSTSGLTDTQYF. DNA for the CDR3: TGTGCCAGCAGCTCCACCTCCGGGTTGACAGATACGCAGTATTTT. The V gene is TRBV2, the J gene TRBJ2-3; D unclear. Germline-derived CDR1 and CDR2 are SNHLY and FYNNEI. This CDR3 is 15 amino acids long. The V and J ends lost 6 bases and 3 bases respectively, with 16 bases between them.

This clonotype has just a few counts. Mismatch with germline at one junction end may stem from a read error. The chain links TRBV7-7 to TRBJ2-1; 9 bases line up with TRBD1. The CDR3 totals 15 residues. Germline V gives CDR1 SSHAT, CDR2 FNYEAQ (reference sequence). CDR3 amino acids: CASSLGGTGYNEQFF. In DNA, the CDR3 is TGTGCTAGCAGCTTAGGGGGGACAGGGTACAATGAGCAGTTCTTC.

This clonotype was recorded a few times. The V gene is TRBV6-2 or TRBV6-3, the J gene TRBJ2-5; D gene ambiguous. Per germline, CDR1 MNHEY and CDR2 SVGEGT. Between the trimmed V and J ends, which lost 2 bases and 1 base, there was a span of 14 bases. The CDR3 contains 16 residues. The CDR3 protein is CASSYPKLRLQETQYF. The DNA of the CDR3 is TGTGCCAGCAGTTACCCTAAACTTAGGCTCCAAGAGACCCAGTACTTC.

This CDR3 is CSVVLGRTDTQYF. The CDR3 DNA sequence: TGCAGCGTTGTATTGGGGAGGACAGATACGCAGTATTTT. V usage is TRBV29-1 and J usage is TRBJ2-3, with D maybe TRBD2 (6 bases). CDR3 length equals 13 residues. Germline V CDR1 and CDR2: SQVTM, ANQGSEA. V was pared by 4 bases and J by 3 bases, with 11 bases between.

The chain employs TRBV5-1 and TRBJ2-3, with TRBD2 identical over 10 bases. CDR1 is SGHRS and CDR2 is YFSETQ in the germline V gene. Germline trimming cut 3 bases from V and 5 bases from J; bases unmatched to any gene: 6. The CDR3 has 15 amino acids. This CDR3 is CASSSIAGGRDTQYF. The CDR3 coding sequence is TGCGCCAGCAGCTCCATAGCGGGAGGTCGAGATACGCAGTATTTT. The variable domain in full, completed from reference TRBV5-1 and TRBJ2-3, reads KAGVTQTPRYLIKTRGQQVTLSCSPISGHRSVSWYQQTPGQGLQFLFEYFSETQRNKGNFPGRFSGRQFSNSRSEMNVSTLELGDSALYLCASSSIAGGRDTQYFGPGTRLTVL.

The gene calls are TRBV30 and TRBJ2-7; D may be TRBD2 (5 bases). V lost 2 bases to trimming and J lost 6 bases, with 17 bases between them. Germline V lookup: CDR1 GTSNPN, CDR2 SVGIG (reference sequence). The CDR3 is 14 amino acids. The CDR3 DNA follows: TGTGCCTGGAGTAAACCCGGGATCGCACTCGAGCAGTACTTC. Translated: CAWSKPGIALEQYF.

The chain carries TRBV30 and TRBJ2-2, with D tentatively TRBD2 (5 bases). V was trimmed by 0 bases and J by 3 bases, leaving 11 bases between them. The V gene's germline CDR1 is GTSNPN and CDR2 SVGIG (reference sequence). The CDR3 sequence is 15 residues long. CDR3 region: CAWSVLAIYTGELFF. The DNA for the CDR3 is TGTGCCTGGAGTGTCCTAGCAATTTACACCGGGGAGCTGTTTTTT.

The chain links TRBV20-1 to TRBJ1-5; 10 bases are shared with TRBD1. CDR3 length equals 14 residues. Trimming at V came to 5 bases and at J to 9 bases, leaving 10 bases not matched to a gene. Per the germline V gene, CDR1 is DFQATT and CDR2 is SNEGSKA (reference sequence). CDR3 in DNA: TGCAGTGCTGAGGACAGGGGGTTTGGTCGGCCCCAGCATTTT. It is translated as CSAEDRGFGRPQHF.

In its sample, this clonotype was seen a few times. The V and J genes are TRBV20-1 and TRBJ1-1, with TRBD1 identical over 7 bases. The CDR3 has 16 amino acids. Per germline, CDR1 DFQATT and CDR2 SNEGSKA (reference sequence). With 0 bases clipped from V and 2 bases from J, the junction kept 9 bases outside the gene matches. The CDR3, as DNA: TGCAGTGCTAGAGAAGGGGACAGCGGAATTAACACTGAAGCTTTCTTT. It encodes CSAREGDSGINTEAFF.

The V call is TRBV6-2 or TRBV6-3, the J call TRBJ2-1, with 8 bases identical to TRBD2. Losses at the gene ends were 0 bases for V and 8 bases for J; bases not matched to a gene: 6. Germline V gene lookup returns CDR1 MNHEY and CDR2 SVGEGT. The CDR3 spans 15 residues. The CDR3 reads CASSYSQAGADEQFF. The CDR3 DNA reads TGTGCCAGCAGTTACTCCCAAGCGGGAGCAGATGAGCAGTTCTTC.

Only a few counts were recorded for this clonotype. The rearrangement joins TRBV6-2 or TRBV6-3 to TRBJ1-6; D might be TRBD1 (5 bases). V shed 3 bases and J shed 9 bases, with 18 bases lying between them. CDR3 size: 16 residues. From germline, CDR1 is MNHEY and CDR2 SVGEGT. The DNA for the CDR3 is TGTGCCAGCAGTTATTTTCCCCGACAGAGAATTTCACCCCTCCACTTT. Translating gives CASSYFPRQRISPLHF.

The V and J genes are TRBV28 and TRBJ2-5; D is undetermined. The CDR3 covers 13 residues. Germline CDR1 and CDR2: MDHEN and SYDVKM. With 4 bases removed from V and 0 bases from J, the gap between germline ends came to 6 bases. The CDR3 region is CASSYRNQETQYF. As DNA, the CDR3 is TGTGCCAGCAGTTACCGGAACCAAGAGACCCAGTACTTC.

The chain has TRBV20-1 and TRBJ2-3; D unresolved. This CDR3 is 15 amino acids long. The germline V gene encodes CDR1 DFQATT and CDR2 SNEGSKA (reference sequence). V gave up 6 bases and J gave up 0 bases, with 16 bases separating them. CDR3 sequence reads: CSAPSAETSTDTQYF. The CDR3 DNA is TGCAGTGCCCCCTCGGCAGAAACTAGCACAGATACGCAGTATTTT.

The chain carries TRBV30 and TRBJ2-5, with 9 bases lining up with TRBD2. V lost 3 bases, J lost 4 bases, and 9 bases stayed unmatched. The CDR3 totals 15 residues. CDR1 GTSNPN and CDR2 SVGIG come from the germline V gene (reference sequence). The CDR3 region is CAWRKGLAGIETQYF. DNA of the CDR3: TGTGCCTGGAGAAAGGGTCTAGCGGGAATAGAGACCCAGTACTTC.

V usage is TRBV4-1 and J usage is TRBJ2-5; 10 positions agree with TRBD2. V shed 6 bases, J shed 4 bases, and the junction held 5 bases outside the gene matches. The CDR3 consists of 14 residues. Germline CDR1 MGHRA, CDR2 YSYEKL. CDR3 amino acids: CASRQSGGGETQYF. The CDR3, as DNA: TGCGCCAGCAGACAAAGCGGGGGGGGAGAGACCCAGTACTTC.

The chain links TRBV20-1 to TRBJ2-1; D may correspond to TRBD1 or TRBD2 (5 bases each). The CDR3 consists of 13 residues. Germline values: CDR1 DFQATT, CDR2 SNEGSKA (reference sequence). The ends were cut back, 6 bases at V and 5 bases at J, with 14 bases in the middle. CDR3 DNA: TGCAGTGCCGCCGGGACCCTGAACAATGAGCAGTTCTTC. The encoded protein is CSAAGTLNNEQFF.

This clonotype was counted only a few times. The chain links TRBV18 to TRBJ1-2; 8 bases match TRBD1. The CDR3 runs to 14 residues. The J segment lost 4 bases and the V segment lost 2 bases, leaving 3 bases of the junction unmatched. The germline gives CDR1 KGHSH, CDR2 LQKENI. CDR3: CASSPGTGTYGYTF. CDR3 DNA sequence: TGTGCCAGCTCACCAGGGACAGGCACCTATGGCTACACCTTC.